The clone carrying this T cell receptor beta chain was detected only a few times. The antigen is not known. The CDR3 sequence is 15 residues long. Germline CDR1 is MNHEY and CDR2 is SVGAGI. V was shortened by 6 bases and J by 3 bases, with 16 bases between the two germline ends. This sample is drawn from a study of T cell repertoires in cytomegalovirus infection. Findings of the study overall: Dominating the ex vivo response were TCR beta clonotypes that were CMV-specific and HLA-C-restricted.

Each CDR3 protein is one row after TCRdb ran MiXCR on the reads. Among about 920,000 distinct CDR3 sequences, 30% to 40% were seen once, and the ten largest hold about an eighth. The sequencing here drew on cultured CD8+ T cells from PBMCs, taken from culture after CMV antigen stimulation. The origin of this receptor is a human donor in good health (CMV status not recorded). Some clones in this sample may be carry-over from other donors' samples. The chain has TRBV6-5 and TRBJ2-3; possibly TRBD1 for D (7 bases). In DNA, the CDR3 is TGTGCCAGCAGCGTTAGACAGGGAGGTACAGATACGCAGTATTTT. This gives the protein CASSVRQGGTDTQYF.